The clone carrying this TCR beta chain was seen a single time. The data were taken from a study of blood T cell repertoires in COVID-19. The method was immunoSEQ multiplex PCR; TCRdb's version includes in-frame clones alone and lacks a portion of them. The sample has 250,000 to 300,000 clones, about 89% seen once. The CDR3 spans 16 residues. Germline CDR1 and CDR2: KGHSH and LQKENI. Trimming stripped 1 base from V and 1 base from J, with 10 bases between. This rearrangement joins TRBV18 to TRBJ2-2; D call uncertain. Sequenced material: peripheral blood. This TCR was recovered from a man aged 45 to 65 with acute or convalescent COVID-19. Here the CDR3 reads CASSPQSQLNTGELFF. For the CDR3, the DNA is TGTGCCAGCTCACCACAATCGCAACTGAACACCGGGGAGCTGTTTTTT. The full variable domain, with the rest looked up from reference TRBV18 and TRBJ2-2, is NAGVMQNPRHLVRRRGQEARLRCSPMKGHSHVYWYRQLPEEGLKFMVYLQKENIIDESGMPKERFSAEFPKEGPSILRIQQVVRGDSAAYFCASSPQSQLNTGELFFGEGSRLTVL.